One T cell receptor beta chain is described in this entry. The sample comes from a study of monozygotic twins with inflammatory bowel disease. TCRdb re-called the 5' RACE reads, yielding one record per CDR3 amino acid sequence without DNA. The sample has approximately 390,000 distinct CDR3 sequences; the top ten hold less than 2.5%. There are 16 residues in the CDR3. Germline-derived CDR1 and CDR2 are GTSNPN and SVGIG (reference sequence). Sequenced input: blood. This TCR was recovered from a human donor with ulcerative colitis or Crohn's disease, or a healthy co-twin of an affected twin (not recorded which). The rearrangement uses TRBV30 and TRBJ1-3; TCRdb outputs TRBD1, but without DNA this stays unchecked. The CDR3 spells CAWGTGPPRAGNTIYF.